One T cell receptor beta chain is described in this entry. Each CDR3 protein gets one entry after TCRdb re-called the RT-PCR reads with MiXCR. The profile shows 650,000 to 850,000 distinct CDR3 sequences, roughly 13% of them singletons. The record originates from a study of response to subunit inactivated influenza vaccine. Germline values: CDR1 LGHDT, CDR2 YNNKEL (reference sequence). V gave up 2 bases and J gave up 11 bases, with 9 bases separating them. This CDR3 region has 12 residues. The sequence came from a man aged 45-60 years who received an inactivated influenza vaccine. The genes are TRBV3-1 and TRBJ1-4; D is perhaps TRBD1 (5 bases). This specimen consisted of PBMCs from blood, obtained around two weeks before vaccination. The CDR3 spells CASSQLGHKLFF. The CDR3 nucleotides read TGTGCCAGCAGCCAACTAGGACACAAACTGTTTTTT.